This entry concerns a single TCR beta chain. Its antigen is unknown. The donors were part of the validation cohort of roughly 110 subjects. That cohort was separate from the first cohort, which comprised 500 to 850 subjects. The data originate from a study of cytomegalovirus exposure and HLA in healthy donors. Study conclusions and caveats: Associated with cytomegalovirus, according to the listing, were approximately 160 TCR beta chains.

This CDR3 is built from 13 residues. Trimming took 6 bases from V and 6 from J, leaving 14 bases between them. Germline-derived CDR1 and CDR2 are SQVTM and ANQGSEA. Generated by immunoSEQ multiplex PCR, the TCRdb table keeps only in-frame clones and is missing some. Among over 110,000 clones listed, around 87% were seen once. The rearrangement uses TRBV29-1 and TRBJ1-4, with D uncertain. The clonotype was recovered from a man between 18 and 35 years old in good health and CMV-seropositive. The sample taken for sequencing was PBMCs. The CDR3 reads CSVAPSMDEKLFF. The CDR3 bases are TGCAGCGTCGCACCGTCTATGGATGAAAAACTGTTTTTT.